Listed below are T cell receptor beta chains from one sample, sequenced in a study of blood T cell repertoires in COVID-19. The table came from immunoSEQ multiplex PCR; TCRdb's copy has only in-frame clones and leaves some out. The sample contains hundreds of thousands of clones, about nine tenths of which appear only once. Sequencing was done on a sample of peripheral blood. Receptors originate from a man in his 60s who had recovered from COVID-19. Both conserved end residues are part of each CDR3. D genes are given only for firm matches.

>TRBV14|TRBJ2-2|TRBD1
CASSRESGTGYTGELFF
TGTGCCAGCAGCCGAGAATCCGGGACAGGGTACACCGGGGAGCTGTTTTTT
>TRBV19|TRBJ1-1|NA
CPRGTGENTEAFF
TGTCCTAGGGGAACGGGGGAGAACACTGAAGCTTTCTTT
>TRBV5-8|TRBJ2-2|TRBD1
CASILDRGSYTGELFF
TGTGCCAGCATCCTGGACAGGGGATCGTACACCGGGGAGCTGTTTTTT
>TRBV5-6|TRBJ2-1|NA
CASSLSYSEQFF
TGTGCCAGCAGCCTGAGTTACAGTGAGCAGTTCTTC
>TRBV12-3/TRBV12-4|TRBJ2-3|TRBD2
CASFSGVTDTQYF
TGTGCCAGCTTTAGCGGGGTGACAGATACGCAGTATTTT
>TRBV7-3|TRBJ2-3|NA
CASSPSTDTQYF
TGTGCCAGCAGCCCTAGCACAGATACGCAGTATTTT
>TRBV7-2|TRBJ2-3|TRBD2
CASSLQTSGGVRDTQYF
TGTGCCAGCAGCCTACAGACTAGCGGGGGAGTGAGGGATACGCAGTATTTT
>TRBV19|TRBJ2-7|TRBD1
CASSRGPQGAVYEQYF
TGTGCCAGTAGTAGAGGACCACAGGGGGCGGTTTACGAGCAGTACTTC
>TRBV5-1|TRBJ2-7|NA
CASSLGVRYEQYF
TGCGCCAGCAGCTTAGGCGTGAGGTACGAGCAGTACTTC
>TRBV4-2|TRBJ2-7|NA
CASSSRDGGYEQYF
TGTGCCAGCAGCTCCCGAGACGGCGGATACGAGCAGTACTTC
>TRBV24-1|TRBJ2-2|NA
CATSDPGHYLGELFF
TGTGCCACCAGTGACCCGGGACATTACCTAGGGGAGCTGTTTTTT
>TRBV6-2/TRBV6-3|TRBJ2-5|TRBD1
CASSYEVGTGSQETQYF
TGTGCCAGCAGTTACGAGGTAGGGACAGGGAGTCAAGAGACCCAGTACTTC
>TRBV6-5|TRBJ2-7|TRBD2
CASRASGRFEQYF
TGTGCCAGCCGGGCTAGCGGGAGATTCGAGCAGTACTTC
>TRBV6-4|TRBJ1-5|NA
CAIREGYSNQPQHF
TGTGCCATTCGGGAGGGATATAGCAATCAGCCCCAGCATTTT
>TRBV27|TRBJ1-2|TRBD1
CASSSITGTGLYGYTF
TGTGCCAGCAGTTCCATCACCGGGACAGGGTTGTATGGCTACACCTTC